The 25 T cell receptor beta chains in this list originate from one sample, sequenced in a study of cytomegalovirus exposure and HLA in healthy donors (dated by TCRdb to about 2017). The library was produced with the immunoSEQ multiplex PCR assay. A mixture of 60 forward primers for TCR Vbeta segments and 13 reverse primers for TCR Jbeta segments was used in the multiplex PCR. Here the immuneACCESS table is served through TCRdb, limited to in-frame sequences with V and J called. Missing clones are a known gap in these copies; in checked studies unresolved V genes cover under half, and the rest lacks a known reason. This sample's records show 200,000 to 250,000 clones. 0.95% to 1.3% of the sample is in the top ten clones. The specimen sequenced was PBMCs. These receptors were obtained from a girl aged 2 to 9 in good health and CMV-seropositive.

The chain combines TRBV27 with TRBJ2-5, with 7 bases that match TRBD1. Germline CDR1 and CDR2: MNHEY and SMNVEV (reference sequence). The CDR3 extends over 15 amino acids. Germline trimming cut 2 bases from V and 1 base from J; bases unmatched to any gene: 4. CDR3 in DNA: TGTGCCAGCAGTTTAGAGGGGGCAACCCAAGAGACCCAGTACTTC. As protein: CASSLEGATQETQYF.

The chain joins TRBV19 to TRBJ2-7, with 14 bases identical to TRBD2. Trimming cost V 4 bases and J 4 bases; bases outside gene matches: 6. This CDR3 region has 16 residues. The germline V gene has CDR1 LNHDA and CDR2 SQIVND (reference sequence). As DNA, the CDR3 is TGTGCCAGTAGTACCACCGGGACTAGCGGGAGTTACGAGCAGTACTTC. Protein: CASSTTGTSGSYEQYF.

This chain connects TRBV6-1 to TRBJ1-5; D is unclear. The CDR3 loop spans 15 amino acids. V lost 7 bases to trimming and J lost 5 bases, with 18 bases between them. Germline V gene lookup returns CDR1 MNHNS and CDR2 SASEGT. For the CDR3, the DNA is TGTGCCAGCAACGATCGACCCCGGGGTTATCAGCCCCAGCATTTT. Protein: CASNDRPRGYQPQHF.

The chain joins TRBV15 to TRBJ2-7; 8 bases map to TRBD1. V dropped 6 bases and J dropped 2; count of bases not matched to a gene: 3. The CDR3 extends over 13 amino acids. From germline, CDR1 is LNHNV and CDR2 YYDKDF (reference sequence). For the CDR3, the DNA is TGTGCCACCAGTGGACAGGGTACCTACGAGCAGTACTTC. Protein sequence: CATSGQGTYEQYF.

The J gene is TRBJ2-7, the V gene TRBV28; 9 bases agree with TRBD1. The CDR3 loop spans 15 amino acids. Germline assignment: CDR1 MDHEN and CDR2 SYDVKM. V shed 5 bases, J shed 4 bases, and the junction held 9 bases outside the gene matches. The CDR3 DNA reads TGTGCCAGCAGTCCCTCGGGACAGGGTACTTACGAGCAGTACTTC. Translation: CASSPSGQGTYEQYF.

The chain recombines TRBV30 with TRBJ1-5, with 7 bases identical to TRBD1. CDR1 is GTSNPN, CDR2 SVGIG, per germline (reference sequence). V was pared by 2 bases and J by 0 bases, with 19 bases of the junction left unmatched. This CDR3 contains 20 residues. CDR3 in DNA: TGTGCCTGGAGTCTAATCAGCTGGGACAGCGAACGCTATAGCAATCAGCCCCAGCATTTT. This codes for CAWSLISWDSERYSNQPQHF.

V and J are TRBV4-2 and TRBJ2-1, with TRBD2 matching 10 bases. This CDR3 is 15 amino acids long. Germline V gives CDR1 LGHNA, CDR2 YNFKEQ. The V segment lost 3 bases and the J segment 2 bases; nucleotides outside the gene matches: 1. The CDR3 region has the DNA TGTGCCAGCAGCCAGCTAGCGGGAGCCTACAATGAGCAGTTCTTC. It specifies CASSQLAGAYNEQFF.

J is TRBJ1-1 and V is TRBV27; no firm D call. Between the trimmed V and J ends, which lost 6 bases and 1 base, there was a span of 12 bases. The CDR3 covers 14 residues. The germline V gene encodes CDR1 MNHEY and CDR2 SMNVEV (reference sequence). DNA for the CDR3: TGTGCCAGCAGACTCCAGGCGCGGAACACTGAAGCTTTCTTT. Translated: CASRLQARNTEAFF.

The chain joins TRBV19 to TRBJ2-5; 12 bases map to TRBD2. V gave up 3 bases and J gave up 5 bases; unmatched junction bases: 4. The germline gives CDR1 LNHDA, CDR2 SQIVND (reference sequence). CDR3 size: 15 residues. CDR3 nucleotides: TGTGCCAGTAGTATCCGGCTAGCGGGAGGGGAGACCCAGTACTTC. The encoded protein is CASSIRLAGGETQYF. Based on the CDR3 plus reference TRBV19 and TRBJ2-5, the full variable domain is DGGITQSPKYLFRKEGQNVTLSCEQNLNHDAMYWYRQDPGQGLRLIYYSQIVNDFQKGDIAEGYSVSREKKESFPLTVTSAQKNPTAFYLCASSIRLAGGETQYFGPGTRLLVL.

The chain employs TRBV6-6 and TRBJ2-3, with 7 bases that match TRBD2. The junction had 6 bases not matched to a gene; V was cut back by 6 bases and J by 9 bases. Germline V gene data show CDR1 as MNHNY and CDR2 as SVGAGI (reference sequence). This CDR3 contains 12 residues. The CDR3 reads CASRPQGGTQYF. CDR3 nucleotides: TGTGCCAGCAGACCCCAGGGAGGGACGCAGTATTTT.

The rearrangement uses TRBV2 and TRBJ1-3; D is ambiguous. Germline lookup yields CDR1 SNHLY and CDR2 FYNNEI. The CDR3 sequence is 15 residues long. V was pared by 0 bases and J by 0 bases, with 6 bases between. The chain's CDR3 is CASSEARDSGNTIYF. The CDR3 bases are TGTGCCAGCAGTGAAGCGCGGGACTCTGGAAACACCATATATTTT.

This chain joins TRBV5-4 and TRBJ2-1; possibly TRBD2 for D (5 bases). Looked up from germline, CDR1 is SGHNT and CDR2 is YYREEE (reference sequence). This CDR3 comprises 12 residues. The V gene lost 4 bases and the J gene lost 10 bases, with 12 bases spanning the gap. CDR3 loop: CASSPGLTEQFF. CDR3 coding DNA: TGTGCCAGCAGCCCCGGACTGACAGAGCAGTTCTTC.

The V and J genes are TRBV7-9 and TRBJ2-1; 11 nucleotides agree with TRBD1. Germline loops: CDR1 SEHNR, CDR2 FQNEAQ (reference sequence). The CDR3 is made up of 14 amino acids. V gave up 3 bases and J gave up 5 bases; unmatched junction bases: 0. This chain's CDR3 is CASSLGQGDNEQFF. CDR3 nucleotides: TGTGCCAGCAGCTTGGGACAGGGGGACAATGAGCAGTTCTTC.

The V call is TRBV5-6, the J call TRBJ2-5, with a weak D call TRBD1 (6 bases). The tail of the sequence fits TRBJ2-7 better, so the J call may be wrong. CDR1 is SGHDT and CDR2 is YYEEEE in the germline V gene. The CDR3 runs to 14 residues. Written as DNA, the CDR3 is TGTGCCAGCAGCTTGATCCAGGGGTCCTACGAGCAGTACTTC. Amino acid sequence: CASSLIQGSYEQYF.

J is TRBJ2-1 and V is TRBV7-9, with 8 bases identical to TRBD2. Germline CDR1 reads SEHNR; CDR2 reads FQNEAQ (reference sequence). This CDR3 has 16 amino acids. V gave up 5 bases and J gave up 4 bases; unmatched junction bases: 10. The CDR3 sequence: CASSPTSERGYNEQFF. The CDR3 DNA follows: TGTGCCAGCAGCCCGACTAGCGAGCGGGGGTACAATGAGCAGTTCTTC.

The CDR3 region has the DNA TGTGCCAGCAACGGACTAGCGGGAGTGGGCTACGAGCAGTACTTC. Translating it yields CASNGLAGVGYEQYF. The chain is built from TRBV2 and TRBJ2-7, with TRBD2 identical over 13 bases. There are 15 residues in the CDR3. Per the germline V gene, CDR1 is SNHLY and CDR2 is FYNNEI. The V and J ends lost 7 bases and 3 bases, in that order; junction bases with no gene match: 6.

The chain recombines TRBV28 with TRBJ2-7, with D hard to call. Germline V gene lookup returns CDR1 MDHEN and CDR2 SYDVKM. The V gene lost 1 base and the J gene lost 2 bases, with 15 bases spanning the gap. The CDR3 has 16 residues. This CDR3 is CASSLYGRTVAYEQYF. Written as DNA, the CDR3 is TGTGCCAGCAGTTTATATGGGCGAACTGTCGCCTACGAGCAGTACTTC.

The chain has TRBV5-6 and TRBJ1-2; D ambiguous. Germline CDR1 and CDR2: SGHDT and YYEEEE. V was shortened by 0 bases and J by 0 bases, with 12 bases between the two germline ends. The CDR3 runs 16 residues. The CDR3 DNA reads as TGTGCCAGCAGCTTGGGGTCGGACTTAGCTAACTATGGCTACACCTTC. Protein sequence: CASSLGSDLANYGYTF.

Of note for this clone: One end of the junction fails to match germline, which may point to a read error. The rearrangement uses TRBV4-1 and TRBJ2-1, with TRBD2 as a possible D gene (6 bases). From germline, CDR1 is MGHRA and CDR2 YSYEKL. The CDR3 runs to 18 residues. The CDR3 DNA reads TGCGCCAGCAGCCAATACGCGGCGGGAAAACGCTCCTACAGTGAGCAGTTCTTC. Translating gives CASSQYAAGKRSYSEQFF.

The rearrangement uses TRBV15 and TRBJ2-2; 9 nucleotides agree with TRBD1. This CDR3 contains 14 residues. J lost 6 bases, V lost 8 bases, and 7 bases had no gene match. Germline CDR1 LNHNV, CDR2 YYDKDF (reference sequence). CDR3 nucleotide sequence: TGTGCCACCGAGCGGGACAGGGCGGCCGGGGAGCTGTTTTTT. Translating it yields CATERDRAAGELFF.

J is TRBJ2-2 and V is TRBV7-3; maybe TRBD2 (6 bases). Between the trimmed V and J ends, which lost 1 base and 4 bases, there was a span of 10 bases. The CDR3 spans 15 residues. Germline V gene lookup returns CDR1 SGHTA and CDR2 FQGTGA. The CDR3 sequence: CASSLMRGGTGELFF. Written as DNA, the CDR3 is TGTGCCAGCAGCTTAATGAGGGGAGGCACCGGGGAGCTGTTTTTT. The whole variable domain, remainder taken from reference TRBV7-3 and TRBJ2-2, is GAGVSQTPSNKVTEKGKYVELRCDPISGHTALYWYRQSLGQGPEFLIYFQGTGAADDSGLPNDRFFAVRPEGSVSTLKIQRTERGDSAVYLCASSLMRGGTGELFFGEGSRLTVL.

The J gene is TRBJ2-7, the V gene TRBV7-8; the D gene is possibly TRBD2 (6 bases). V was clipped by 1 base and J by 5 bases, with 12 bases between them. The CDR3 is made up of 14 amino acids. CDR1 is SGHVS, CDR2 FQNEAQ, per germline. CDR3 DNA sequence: TGTGCCAGCAGCTTAGTCGGGAGTCAGAACGAGCAGTACTTC. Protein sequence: CASSLVGSQNEQYF.

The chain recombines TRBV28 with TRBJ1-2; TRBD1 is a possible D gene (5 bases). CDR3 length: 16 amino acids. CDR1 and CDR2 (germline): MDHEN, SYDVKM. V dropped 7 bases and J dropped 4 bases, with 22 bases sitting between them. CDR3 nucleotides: TGTGCCAGCACCCCCGTTAGGGCCGGCGGGGGCTATGGCTACACCTTC. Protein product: CASTPVRAGGGYGYTF.

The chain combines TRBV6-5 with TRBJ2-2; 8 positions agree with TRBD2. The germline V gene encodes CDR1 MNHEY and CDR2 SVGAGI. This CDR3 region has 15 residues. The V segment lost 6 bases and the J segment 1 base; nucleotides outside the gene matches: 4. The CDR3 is CASRIAGRNTGELFF. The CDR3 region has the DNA TGTGCCAGCAGAATAGCGGGAAGGAACACCGGGGAGCTGTTTTTT.

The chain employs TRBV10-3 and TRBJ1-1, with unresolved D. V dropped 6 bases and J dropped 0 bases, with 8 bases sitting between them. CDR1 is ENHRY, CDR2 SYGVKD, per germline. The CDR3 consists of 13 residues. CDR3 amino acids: CAIRAPVNTEAFF. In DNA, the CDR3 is TGTGCCATCAGGGCCCCAGTGAACACTGAAGCTTTCTTT.